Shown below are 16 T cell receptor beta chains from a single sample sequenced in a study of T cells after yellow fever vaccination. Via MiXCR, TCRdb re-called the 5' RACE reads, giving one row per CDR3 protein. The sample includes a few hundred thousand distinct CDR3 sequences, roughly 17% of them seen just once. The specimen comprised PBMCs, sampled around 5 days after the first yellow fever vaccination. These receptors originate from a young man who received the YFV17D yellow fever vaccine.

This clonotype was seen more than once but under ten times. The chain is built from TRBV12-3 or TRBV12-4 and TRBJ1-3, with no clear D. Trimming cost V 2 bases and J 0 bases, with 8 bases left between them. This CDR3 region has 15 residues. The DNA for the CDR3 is TGTGCCAGCAGTTTACCCGTGATCTCTGGAAACACCATATATTTT. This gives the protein CASSLPVISGNTIYF.

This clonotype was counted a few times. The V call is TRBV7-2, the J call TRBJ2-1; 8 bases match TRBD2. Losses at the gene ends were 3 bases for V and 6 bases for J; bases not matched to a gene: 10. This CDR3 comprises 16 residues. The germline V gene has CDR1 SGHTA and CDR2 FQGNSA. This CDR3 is CASSFLSGGMFNEQFF. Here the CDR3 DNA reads TGTGCCAGCAGCTTCCTAAGCGGGGGCATGTTCAATGAGCAGTTCTTC. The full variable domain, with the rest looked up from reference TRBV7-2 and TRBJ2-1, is GAGVSQSPSNKVTEKGKDVELRCDPISGHTALYWYRQSLGQGLEFLIYFQGNSAPDKSGLPSDRFSAERTGGSVSTLTIQRTQQEDSAVYLCASSFLSGGMFNEQFFGPGTRLTVL.

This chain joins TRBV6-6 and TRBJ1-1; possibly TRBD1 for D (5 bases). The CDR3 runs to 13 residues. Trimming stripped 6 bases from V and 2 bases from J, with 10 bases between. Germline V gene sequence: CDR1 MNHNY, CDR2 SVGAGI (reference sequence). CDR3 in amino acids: CASRLQGNTEAFF. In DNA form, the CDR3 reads TGTGCCAGCAGACTCCAGGGTAACACTGAAGCTTTCTTT.

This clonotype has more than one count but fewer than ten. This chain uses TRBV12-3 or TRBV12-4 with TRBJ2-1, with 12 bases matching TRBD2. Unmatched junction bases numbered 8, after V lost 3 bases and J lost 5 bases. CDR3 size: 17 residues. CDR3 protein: CASSFWPSGGANNEQFF. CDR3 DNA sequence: TGTGCCAGCAGTTTTTGGCCTAGCGGGGGGGCCAACAATGAGCAGTTCTTC.

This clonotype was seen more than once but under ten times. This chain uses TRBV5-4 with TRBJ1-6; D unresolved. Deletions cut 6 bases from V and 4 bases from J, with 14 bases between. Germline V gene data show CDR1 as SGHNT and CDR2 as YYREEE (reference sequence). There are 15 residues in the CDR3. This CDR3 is CASKPRPGYNSPLHF. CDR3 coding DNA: TGTGCCAGCAAACCCAGGCCCGGTTATAATTCACCCCTCCACTTT. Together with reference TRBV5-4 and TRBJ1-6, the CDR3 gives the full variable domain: ETGVTQSPTHLIKTRGQQVTLRCSSQSGHNTVSWYQQALGQGPQFIFQYYREEENGRGNFPPRFSGLQFPNYSSELNVNALELDDSALYLCASKPRPGYNSPLHFGNGTRLTVT.

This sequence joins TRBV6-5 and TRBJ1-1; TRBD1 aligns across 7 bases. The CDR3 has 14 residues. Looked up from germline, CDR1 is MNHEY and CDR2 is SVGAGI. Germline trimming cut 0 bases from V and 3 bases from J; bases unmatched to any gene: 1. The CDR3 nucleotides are TGTGCCAGCAGTTACTCGGGACAGTACACTGAAGCTTTCTTT. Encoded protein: CASSYSGQYTEAFF.

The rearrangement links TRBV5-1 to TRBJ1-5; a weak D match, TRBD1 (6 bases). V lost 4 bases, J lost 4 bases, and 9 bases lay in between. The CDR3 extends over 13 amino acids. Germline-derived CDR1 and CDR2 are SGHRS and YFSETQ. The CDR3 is CASSMQGNQPQHF. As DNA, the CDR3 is TGCGCCAGCAGCATGCAGGGGAATCAGCCCCAGCATTTT.

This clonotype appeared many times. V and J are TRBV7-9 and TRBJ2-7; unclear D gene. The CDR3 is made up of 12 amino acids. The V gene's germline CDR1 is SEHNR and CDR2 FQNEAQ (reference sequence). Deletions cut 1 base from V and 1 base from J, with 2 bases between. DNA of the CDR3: TGTGCCAGCAGCTTAGTGTCCTACGAGCAGTACTTC. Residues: CASSLVSYEQYF.

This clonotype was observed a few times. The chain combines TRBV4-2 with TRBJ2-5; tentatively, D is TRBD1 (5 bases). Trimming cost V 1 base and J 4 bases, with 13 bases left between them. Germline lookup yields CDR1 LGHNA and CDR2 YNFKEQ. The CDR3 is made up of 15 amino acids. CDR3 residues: CASSQVAATGETQYF. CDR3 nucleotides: TGTGCCAGCAGCCAAGTAGCCGCAACAGGAGAGACCCAGTACTTC.

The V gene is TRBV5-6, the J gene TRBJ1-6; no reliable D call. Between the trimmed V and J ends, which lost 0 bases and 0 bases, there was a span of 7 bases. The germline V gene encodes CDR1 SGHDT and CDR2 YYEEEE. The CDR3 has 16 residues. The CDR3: CASSLGRSSYNSPLHF. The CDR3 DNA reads TGTGCCAGCAGCTTGGGGAGGAGCTCCTATAATTCACCCCTCCACTTT.

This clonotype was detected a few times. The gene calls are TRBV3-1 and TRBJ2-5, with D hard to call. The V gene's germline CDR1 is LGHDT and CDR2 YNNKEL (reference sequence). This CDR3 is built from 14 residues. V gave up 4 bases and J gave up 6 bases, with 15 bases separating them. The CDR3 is CASSLDGRRKTQYF. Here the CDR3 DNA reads TGTGCCAGCAGCCTCGACGGACGGCGAAAGACCCAGTACTTC.

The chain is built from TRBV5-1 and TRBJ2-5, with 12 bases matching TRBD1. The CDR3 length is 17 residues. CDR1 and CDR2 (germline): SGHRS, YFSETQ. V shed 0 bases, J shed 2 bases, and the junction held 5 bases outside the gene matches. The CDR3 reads CASSLVGQGASQETQYF. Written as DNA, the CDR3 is TGCGCCAGCAGCTTGGTGGGACAGGGGGCCTCTCAAGAGACCCAGTACTTC.

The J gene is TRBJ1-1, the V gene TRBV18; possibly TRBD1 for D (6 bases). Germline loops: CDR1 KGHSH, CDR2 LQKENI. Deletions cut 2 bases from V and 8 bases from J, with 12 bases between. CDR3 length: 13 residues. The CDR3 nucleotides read TGTGCCAGCTCACCAGGGGGGCAGGCAGAAGCTTTCTTT. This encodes CASSPGGQAEAFF.

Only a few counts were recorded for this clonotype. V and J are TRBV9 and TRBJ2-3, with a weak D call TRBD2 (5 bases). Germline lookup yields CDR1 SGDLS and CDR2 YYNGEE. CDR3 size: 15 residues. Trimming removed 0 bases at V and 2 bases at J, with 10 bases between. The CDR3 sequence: CASSVESAATDTQYF. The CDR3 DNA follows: TGTGCCAGCAGCGTAGAATCAGCGGCCACAGATACGCAGTATTTT.

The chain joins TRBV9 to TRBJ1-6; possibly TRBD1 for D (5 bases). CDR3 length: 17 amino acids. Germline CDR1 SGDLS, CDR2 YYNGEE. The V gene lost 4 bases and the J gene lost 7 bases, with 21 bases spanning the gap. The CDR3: CASSPSIGDGLNSPLHF. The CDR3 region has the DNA TGTGCCAGCAGCCCGAGTATTGGGGACGGCCTCAATTCACCCCTCCACTTT.

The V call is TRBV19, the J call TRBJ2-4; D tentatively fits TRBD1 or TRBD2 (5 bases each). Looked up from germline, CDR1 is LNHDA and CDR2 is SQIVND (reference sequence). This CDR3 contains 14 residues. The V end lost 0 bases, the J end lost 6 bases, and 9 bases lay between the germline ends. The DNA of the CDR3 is TGTGCCAGTAGTATAGATCCAGGGACAAACATTCAGTACTTC. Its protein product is CASSIDPGTNIQYF.